The T cell receptor (beta chain) under discussion was sequenced for a study of OX40 agonist ivuxolimab in advanced cancers. Study-level results: At 0.1 to 3.0 mg/kg, clonal expansion of CD4+ and CD8+ blood T cells had occurred by week 6.

TCRdb's table, derived via immunoSEQ multiplex PCR, lists solely in-frame clones and lacks some. The sample has 70,000 to 75,000 clones, 70% to 90% seen once. V gave up 2 bases and J gave up 8 bases, with 15 bases separating them. CDR1 and CDR2 (germline): SEHNR, FQNEAQ (reference sequence). This CDR3 has 15 amino acids. About this clone itself: Its specificity is not known.

The sequence came from an adult with an advanced solid tumor such as melanoma, head and neck, liver or kidney cancer. This specimen was CD4+ or CD8+ T cells sorted from blood, taken in a trial of the OX40 agonist ivuxolimab. This chain uses TRBV7-9 with TRBJ1-4; D remains ambiguous. In DNA, the CDR3 is TGTGCCAGCAGCTTACCCTCTGGGGTCCAAGAAAAACTGTTTTTT. Residues: CASSLPSGVQEKLFF.